The source of this T cell receptor beta chain is a study of post-analysis software for immune sequencing data. Study results and caveats: Patients had higher frequencies than controls of about 5 TRBV segments, including TRBV5-6, TRBV5-1 and TRBV20-1. Pronounced co-clustering by F measure was evident among identically batched samples.

Prepared libraries of TCR beta cDNA carried unique molecular identifiers. T cells, about 0.95 to 10 million of them, yielded hundreds of thousands of cDNA molecules. TCRdb itself ran the PCR reads through MiXCR, one entry per CDR3 protein. This table has hundreds of thousands of distinct CDR3 sequences, approximately 59% appearing once. Trimming cost V 7 bases and J 4 bases, with 23 bases left between them. Germline assignment: CDR1 MNHNS and CDR2 SASEGT. CDR3 length: 17 amino acids. As regards this clonotype: Antigen specificity is unknown.

This chain joins TRBV6-1 and TRBJ2-1, with D perhaps matching TRBD1 (5 bases). The sample comprised blood. The clonotype was recovered from a girl aged 2-10 years with multiple sclerosis. As DNA, the CDR3 is TGTGCCAGCACTCTAAGGCCGCCAAGGGGCACTTACAATGAGCAGTTCTTC. Translating gives CASTLRPPRGTYNEQFF.